This T cell receptor (beta chain) was retrieved from a study of cytomegalovirus exposure and HLA in healthy donors. Looking at the study overall: Clustering assigned around 77% of the approximately 400 genotyped donors to the Caucasian-associated ancestry cluster.

The study's findings and limits: Later analysis reportedly placed an Asian-associated ancestry cluster below the roughly 690-donor mean in N-insertions. It was confirmed in vitro that a few of the CMV-associated chains were specific for CMV antigens. Donors were assumed by presence/absence analyses to have roughly uniform sequencing depth.

Trimming stripped 9 bases from V and 5 bases from J, with 14 bases between. This CDR3 contains 13 residues. Germline CDR1 MDHEN, CDR2 SYDVKM. The PCR made use of 60 Vbeta and 13 Jbeta primers. Measured with immunoSEQ multiplex PCR; TCRdb has only the in-frame clones, and not every one. The table shows around 150,000 clones, with more than 70% occurring only once. Worth noting for this clone: Its antigen is unidentified.

The chain combines TRBV28 with TRBJ1-5; D call uncertain. Sequencing input: PBMCs. This clonotype was sampled from a male donor in good health and CMV-seronegative. CDR3 nucleotides: TGTGCCAGTTCCGACTCCTTATATCAGCCCCAGCATTTT. It yields the protein CASSDSLYQPQHF.